A selection of T cell receptor beta chains follows, all from one sample in a study of tumor-infiltrating lymphocytes in primary liver carcinoma. TCRdb analysed the multiplex PCR reads with MiXCR anew, one entry per CDR3 protein. The data contain roughly 120,000 distinct CDR3 sequences, 55% to 75% of them singletons. Sequenced: liver tumor tissue from sampling region 1. The receptors come from a woman aged 55-69 years with primary liver carcinoma and hepatitis B virus infection. CDR3s include the opening cysteine and the closing phenylalanine or tryptophan. Each record gives: J gene, D gene, V gene, clone size, CDR3 protein, CDR3 DNA. The D gene is left open where the match is weak. Some rows have no size entry. The others give once, few or many, or a class for an expanded clone.

TRBJ1-2 | - | TRBV5-6 | once | CASSSQAGVGTHYDYTF | TGTGCCAGCAGCTCCCAGGCGGGGGTCGGAACACACTATGACTACACCTTC
TRBJ2-7 | - | TRBV12-3/TRBV12-4 | - | CASSSPRRGALGDQYF | TGTGCCAGCAGTTCTCCTAGACGGGGGGCCTTGGGCGATCAGTACTTC
TRBJ1-5 | - | TRBV14 | - | CASSHLGVTDTQHF | TGTGCCAGCAGCCATCTCGGGGTCACAGATACGCAGCATTTT
TRBJ2-3 | - | TRBV28 | - | CASGRWTDTDTQYF | TGTGCCAGCGGAAGGTGGACTGACACAGACACGCAGTATTTT
TRBJ2-1 | - | TRBV19 | - | CASSSRLVGVDNKQFF | TGTGCCAGTAGTTCGCGACTAGTGGGAGTTGACAATAAGCAGTTCTTC
TRBJ1-6 | TRBD1 | TRBV5-5 | - | CASSPGGLYNSPLHF | TGTGCCAGCAGCCCAGGGGGTCTCTATAATTCACCCCTCCACTTT
TRBJ2-2 | - | TRBV2 | - | CASSEARGPGELFF | TGTGCCAGCAGTGAAGCGCGGGGACCCGGGGAGCTGTTTTTT
TRBJ2-6 | - | TRBV28 | few | CASGPGTAGNRANVLTF | TGTGCCAGCGGTCCCGGTACAGCCGGGAATCGGGCCAACGTCCTGACTTTC
TRBJ2-7 | TRBD1 | TRBV28 | few | CASRPWDRSSYEQYF | TGTGCCAGCAGACCTTGGGACAGGAGCTCCTACGAGCAGTACTTC
TRBJ2-1 | TRBD2 | TRBV5-1 | few | CASSQGLAGGDEQFF | TGCGCCAGCAGCCAGGGACTAGCGGGAGGGGATGAGCAGTTCTTC
TRBJ2-7 | TRBD2 | TRBV6-2/TRBV6-3 | many | CASSWAGERQYF | TGTGCCAGTTCGTGGGCGGGAGAGCGGCAGTACTTC
TRBJ2-5 | - | TRBV24-1 | - | CATSDAEDQRGETQYF | TGTGCCACCAGTGATGCCGAGGACCAGCGAGGCGAGACCCAGTACTTC
TRBJ2-1 | TRBD2 | TRBV7-3 | many | CASSAGTSLRNEQFF | TGTGCCAGCAGCGCCGGGACTAGTTTGCGAAATGAGCAGTTCTTC
TRBJ1-2 | - | TRBV4-1 | - | CASSHDPYGYTF | TGCGCCAGCAGCCATGATCCCTACGGCTACACCTTC
TRBJ2-1 | TRBD1 | TRBV29-1 | - | CSTSPGQINDQFF | TGCAGCACTTCCCCGGGACAGATCAATGATCAGTTCTTC
TRBJ1-2 | - | TRBV6-4 | few | CASSDTDRLSGYTF | TGTGCCAGCAGTGACACAGACAGGCTGAGCGGCTACACCTTC
TRBJ1-5 | TRBD1 | TRBV6-5 | many | CASSRQGAGNQPQHF | TGTGCCAGCAGCCGACAGGGGGCAGGCAATCAGCCCCAGCATTTT
TRBJ2-2 | - | TRBV29-1 | - | CSAERRGKNWELFF | TGCAGCGCCGAACGAAGGGGGAAGAACTGGGAGCTGTTTTTT
TRBJ2-7 | TRBD2 | TRBV4-2 | - | CASIPGTGGRVNEQYF | TGTGCCAGCATCCCCGGGACTGGCGGGAGGGTCAACGAGCAGTACTTC
TRBJ2-5 | - | TRBV6-1 | - | CTSSDPTRVYQETQYF | TGTACCAGCAGTGACCCGACCAGGGTTTACCAAGAGACCCAGTACTTC
TRBJ2-3 | TRBD2 | TRBV28 | many | CASSPTPGLAGVRSRTDTQYF | TGTGCCAGCAGTCCGACGCCGGGACTAGCGGGAGTAAGGAGCCGCACAGATACGCAGTATTTT
TRBJ2-3 | - | TRBV11-2 | - | CASSLGGLTYTLDTRYF | TGTGCCAGCAGCTTAGGGGGGCTAACGTACACGTTAGATACGCGGTATTTT
TRBJ2-4 | - | TRBV11-2 | - | CVSGLAPAEQNIQYF | TGTGTCAGCGGCTTAGCCCCGGCAGAGCAAAACATTCAGTACTTC
TRBJ1-1 | TRBD1 | TRBV30 | few | CAWGIGTDTEAFF | TGTGCCTGGGGTATAGGGACAGACACTGAAGCTTTCTTT
TRBJ1-1 | - | TRBV2 | few | CASTPANTEAFF | TGTGCCAGCACTCCCGCCAACACTGAAGCTTTCTTT
TRBJ1-1 | - | TRBV10-2 | - | CASSDVGLTNTEAFF | TGCGCCAGCAGTGACGTGGGACTGACAAACACTGAAGCTTTCTTT
TRBJ2-5 | TRBD2 | TRBV18 | - | CANSPRAGALGGTQYF | TGTGCCAACTCACCCCGAGCGGGAGCCCTGGGGGGGACCCAGTACTTC
TRBJ2-2 | TRBD2 | TRBV30 | few | CAWTGTRDTGELFF | TGTGCCTGGACAGGGACTAGGGACACCGGGGAGCTGTTTTTT
TRBJ2-7 | - | TRBV19 | - | CDSSIGQGEFYEQYF | TGTGACAGTAGTATAGGCCAGGGTGAGTTCTACGAGCAGTACTTC
TRBJ2-5 | - | TRBV5-1 | - | CASSLGPQGSDQETQYF | TGCGCCAGCAGCTTGGGCCCACAGGGCTCAGACCAAGAGACCCAGTACTTC
TRBJ2-1 | - | TRBV2 | - | CASRVSISYNEQFF | TGTGCCAGCAGGGTGTCTATATCCTACAATGAGCAGTTCTTC
TRBJ2-7 | - | TRBV6-5 | - | CASTYDETRREMTYEQYF | TGTGCCAGCACTTACGATGAGACGAGGAGGGAAATGACCTACGAGCAGTACTTC
TRBJ2-6 | - | TRBV11-1 | - | CASSALGFSSGTNVLTF | TGTGCCAGTAGCGCCCTCGGGTTCAGCTCTGGGACCAACGTCCTGACTTTC
TRBJ2-2 | TRBD1 | TRBV5-1 | - | CASSLGQGVTGEPFF | TGCGCCAGCAGCTTGGGACAGGGGGTCACCGGGGAGCCGTTTTTT
TRBJ2-1 | TRBD1 | TRBV7-9 | many | CASSLEGQYNEQFF | TGTGCCAGCAGCTTAGAGGGACAGTACAATGAGCAGTTCTTC
TRBJ2-3 | - | TRBV11-2 | - | CASSFPWGPSWSGTDTQYF | TGTGCCAGCAGCTTTCCCTGGGGTCCCAGCTGGAGTGGGACAGATACGCAGTATTTT
TRBJ1-3 | - | TRBV12-3/TRBV12-4 | many | CASSFYGGNTIYF | TGTGCCAGCAGTTTTTATGGTGGAAACACCATATATTTT
TRBJ2-3 | - | TRBV5-4 | many | CASSLDTDTQYF | TGTGCCAGCAGCTTGGACACAGATACGCAGTATTTT
TRBJ1-2 | - | TRBV18 | - | CASSPGGTLYGYTF | TGTGCCAGCTCACCGGGCGGCACCCTCTATGGCTACACCTTC
TRBJ2-5 | TRBD1 | TRBV5-4 | many | CASSLVWDSAQETQYF | TGTGCCAGCAGCTTGGTCTGGGACAGCGCCCAAGAGACCCAGTACTTC
TRBJ2-1 | TRBD2 | TRBV11-3 | - | CASSPRGSGFNNEQFF | TGTGCCAGCAGCCCTCGGGGTAGCGGGTTTAACAATGAGCAGTTCTTC
TRBJ1-2 | - | TRBV7-9 | many | CASSLESAGGYTF | TGTGCCAGCAGCTTAGAGTCCGCAGGAGGCTACACCTTC
TRBJ1-5 | - | TRBV4-1 | - | CAGDDGVSNQPQHF | TGCGCCGGCGACGATGGAGTAAGCAATCAGCCCCAGCATTTT
TRBJ2-5 | TRBD1 | TRBV5-5 | few | CASSFFSGTGGQETQYF | TGTGCCAGCAGCTTTTTCTCCGGGACAGGGGGCCAAGAGACCCAGTACTTC
TRBJ2-1 | TRBD2 | TRBV30 | many | CAWRRLAGGRHEQFF | TGTGCCTGGAGGCGACTAGCGGGAGGTCGGCATGAGCAGTTCTTC
TRBJ2-1 | TRBD1 | TRBV7-8 | once | CAISLGGPTGISYNEQFF | TGTGCCATCAGCTTAGGCGGTCCGACAGGGATCTCCTACAATGAGCAGTTCTTC
TRBJ1-5 | - | TRBV12-3/TRBV12-4 | - | CASSLLGVNSNQPRHF | TGTGCCAGCAGTTTATTAGGGGTGAATAGCAATCAGCCCCGGCATTTT
TRBJ2-3 | TRBD2 | TRBV5-4 | - | CASSEPGGTDTQYF | TGTGCCAGCAGCGAGCCGGGAGGTACAGATACGCAGTATTTT
TRBJ2-7 | TRBD2 | TRBV4-2 | - | CVSSQDGPSGSTRYEQYF | TGTGTCAGCAGCCAAGATGGGCCTAGCGGGAGTACCCGCTACGAGCAGTACTTC
TRBJ2-3 | - | TRBV28 | - | CASSLTPEGTDTQYF | TGTGCCAGCAGTTTAACGCCTGAGGGCACAGATACGCAGTATTTT
TRBJ2-7 | - | TRBV5-1 | - | CASSLYGSSYEQYF | TGCGCCAGCAGCTTATACGGCAGCTCCTACGAGCAGTACTTC
TRBJ2-3 | TRBD2 | TRBV7-9 | - | CASSPLGRADTQYF | TGTGCCAGCAGCCCCCTAGGGAGGGCAGATACGCAGTATTTT